A selection of T cell receptor beta chains follows, all from one sample in a study of PD-1 blockade in classical Hodgkin lymphoma. The method was immunoSEQ multiplex PCR; TCRdb's version includes in-frame clones alone and lacks a portion of them. The repertoire holds 25,000 to 30,000 clones, with roughly 87% as singletons. The sequencing used peripheral blood mononuclear cells (PBMCs), collected before the fourth cycle of nivolumab. The receptor set was obtained from a human donor with classical Hodgkin lymphoma. Both conserved end residues are part of each CDR3. The order of the fields is J gene, clone size, D gene, V gene, CDR3 protein, CDR3 DNA. A D gene is named only where the DNA matches it firmly. Size tells how often a clone was seen (once, few, many) or the class of an expanded clone, and some rows leave it out.

>TRBJ2-5|-|-|TRBV10-3
CAISAGETQYF
TGTGCCATCAGTGCAGGGGAGACCCAGTACTTC
>TRBJ2-3|-|-|TRBV7-2
CASSSSRGDTQYF
TGTGCCAGCAGCTCATCCCGAGGTGATACGCAGTATTTT
>TRBJ2-1|few|-|TRBV5-1
CASSEISYNEQFF
TGCGCCAGCAGCGAGATCTCCTACAATGAGCAGTTCTTC
>TRBJ2-5|-|-|TRBV6-1
CASRGRPAQETQYF
TGTGCCAGCAGGGGACGGCCGGCACAAGAGACCCAGTACTTC
>TRBJ2-2|few|TRBD1|TRBV18
CASSPDRAGELFF
TGTGCCAGCTCACCTGACAGGGCTGGGGAGCTGTTTTTT
>TRBJ1-6|-|-|TRBV12-5
CASGKGGVTYNSPLHF
TGTGCTAGTGGGAAGGGGGGGGTCACCTATAATTCACCCCTCCACTTT
>TRBJ2-1|-|TRBD2|TRBV5-1
CASSSGSSYNEQFF
TGCGCCAGCAGCAGCGGGAGCTCCTACAATGAGCAGTTCTTC
>TRBJ2-7|-|-|TRBV7-9
CASSLGDRFEQYF
TGTGCCAGCAGCTTAGGTGACAGATTCGAGCAGTACTTC
>TRBJ1-5|-|-|TRBV4-3
CASSQVPRQDSNQPQHF
TGCGCCAGCAGCCAAGTCCCCAGACAGGATAGCAATCAGCCCCAGCATTTT
>TRBJ2-1|-|-|TRBV5-3
CASSRGPVYNEQFF
TGTGCCAGCAGCCGGGGCCCAGTCTACAATGAGCAGTTCTTC
>TRBJ1-1|-|TRBD1|TRBV11-3
CASSSRTGRGTEAFF
TGTGCCAGCAGCTCGCGGACAGGGAGAGGAACTGAAGCTTTCTTT
>TRBJ2-7|-|TRBD1|TRBV5-1
CASSLGQGEQYF
TGCGCCAGCAGTTTGGGACAGGGGGAGCAGTACTTC
>TRBJ1-6|medium-sized|-|TRBV28
CASGRAGVYSPLHF
TGTGCCAGTGGGCGAGCAGGGGTCTATTCACCCCTCCACTTT
>TRBJ2-5|-|-|TRBV30
CAWSRRSQETQYF
TGTGCCTGGAGTAGGAGATCCCAAGAGACCCAGTACTTC
>TRBJ2-2|few|-|TRBV7-9
CASSFGQTNTGELFF
TGTGCCAGCAGCTTCGGCCAGACTAACACCGGGGAGCTGTTTTTT
>TRBJ2-7|-|-|TRBV5-1
CASRMGSYEQYF
TGCGCTAGCAGGATGGGCTCCTACGAGCAGTACTTC
>TRBJ2-3|-|-|TRBV6-1
CASRRGDTQYF
TGTGCCAGCAGGAGGGGAGATACGCAGTATTTT
>TRBJ2-7|-|-|TRBV9
CASSVARGTNRSYEQYF
TGTGCCAGCAGCGTAGCTCGAGGGACGAACCGTTCCTACGAGCAGTACTTC
>TRBJ1-4|-|-|TRBV5-5
CASSFWPGEKLFF
TGTGCCAGCAGCTTTTGGCCCGGTGAAAAACTGTTTTTT
>TRBJ2-7|-|-|TRBV10-3
CAISESRAEQYF
TGTGCCATCAGTGAGTCTCGAGCAGAGCAGTACTTC
>TRBJ1-5|-|-|TRBV5-3
CARGGSGNQPQHF
TGTGCTCGGGGGGGCAGCGGCAATCAGCCCCAGCATTTT
>TRBJ2-2|-|TRBD1|TRBV28
CASIPGQGNTGELFF
TGTGCCAGCATTCCCGGACAGGGCAACACCGGGGAGCTGTTTTTT
>TRBJ2-1|-|-|TRBV6-5
CASGGSRDEQFF
TGTGCCAGCGGCGGGTCTCGGGATGAGCAGTTCTTC
>TRBJ2-3|-|TRBD2|TRBV6-1
CASKGTSDTDTQYF
TGTGCCAGCAAGGGGACTAGCGACACAGATACGCAGTATTTT
>TRBJ1-1|few|-|TRBV6-5
CASSHYTEAFF
TGTGCCAGCAGTCACTACACTGAAGCTTTCTTT
>TRBJ2-7|-|-|TRBV5-1
CASKVFLASDEQYF
TGCGCCAGCAAGGTTTTTCTAGCGAGCGACGAGCAGTACTTC
>TRBJ2-3|-|-|TRBV11-2
CASSLNGGGQYF
TGTGCCAGCAGCTTAAACGGGGGTGGGCAGTATTTT
>TRBJ2-3|-|-|TRBV19
CASSTQELRTDTQYF
TGTGCCAGTAGTACACAGGAGCTCAGAACAGATACGCAGTATTTT
>TRBJ2-3|-|TRBD2|TRBV4-3
CASSQLIGGGAGDTQYF
TGCGCCAGCAGCCAGTTAATTGGCGGGGGGGCCGGAGATACGCAGTATTTT
>TRBJ2-1|-|-|TRBV5-5
CASSLVGTRPSNIF
TGTGCCAGCAGCTTGGTGGGGACAAGGCCATCCAATATCTTC
>TRBJ2-1|-|-|TRBV19
CASSMANEQFF
TGTGCCAGTAGTATGGCCAATGAGCAGTTCTTC
>TRBJ1-5|-|TRBD1|TRBV6-1
CASSRQGKSNQPQHF
TGTGCCAGCAGCAGACAGGGAAAAAGCAATCAGCCCCAGCATTTT
>TRBJ1-2|once|-|TRBV19
CASQVSPLYGYTF
TGTGCCAGTCAGGTTTCGCCTCTCTATGGCTACACCTTC
>TRBJ2-7|-|TRBD1|TRBV6-6
CAGSSGGSYEQYF
TGTGCCGGCAGCTCAGGGGGCTCCTACGAGCAGTACTTC
>TRBJ1-2|-|-|TRBV27
CASSYGQSNYGYTF
TGTGCCAGCAGTTACGGACAGTCTAACTATGGCTACACCTTC
>TRBJ2-4|-|-|TRBV30
CAWRNREAKNIQYF
TGTGCCTGGAGAAACAGGGAGGCCAAAAACATTCAGTACTTC
>TRBJ2-5|-|TRBD2|TRBV5-1
CASSREAREGETQYF
TGCGCCAGCAGCCGGGAAGCCAGGGAGGGGGAGACCCAGTACTTC
>TRBJ2-4|-|TRBD2|TRBV7-3
CASSVGLASNIQYF
TGTGCCAGCAGCGTGGGACTAGCATCCAACATTCAGTACTTC
>TRBJ1-5|few|-|TRBV27
CASKEGHGPQHF
TGTGCCAGCAAAGAGGGGCACGGGCCCCAGCATTTT
>TRBJ1-5|few|-|TRBV6-5
CASSQWGSNQPQHF
TGTGCCAGCAGTCAGTGGGGGTCCAATCAGCCCCAGCATTTT
>TRBJ2-6|-|-|TRBV7-8
CASSLGRALGANVLTF
TGTGCCAGCAGCTTAGGAAGGGCGCTTGGGGCCAACGTCCTGACTTTC
>TRBJ2-7|-|-|TRBV19
CASREARQTYEQYF
TGTGCCAGTAGGGAAGCTCGACAGACCTACGAGCAGTACTTC
>TRBJ1-1|-|-|TRBV6-6
CASRDREAFF
TGTGCCAGCAGAGACAGGGAAGCTTTCTTT
>TRBJ2-5|-|-|TRBV19
CATTRTGLLQETQYF
TGTGCCACTACGAGGACAGGACTACTCCAAGAGACCCAGTACTTC
>TRBJ1-2|-|TRBD1|TRBV16
CASSHTTGGSYGYTF
TGTGCCAGCAGCCACACGACAGGGGGCAGCTATGGCTACACCTTC
>TRBJ1-2|-|-|TRBV9
CASSVGGYGYTF
TGTGCCAGCAGCGTAGGGGGATATGGCTACACCTTC
>TRBJ1-3|-|-|TRBV6-6
CASSYRRPSGNTIYF
TGTGCCAGCAGTTACCGAAGACCCTCTGGAAACACCATATATTTT
>TRBJ1-1|-|-|TRBV5-8
CASNPGLNTEAFF
TGTGCCAGCAACCCGGGGTTGAACACTGAAGCTTTCTTT
>TRBJ2-2|-|-|TRBV2
CASSDDFLTGELFF
TGTGCCAGCAGTGACGATTTTCTGACCGGGGAGCTGTTTTTT
>TRBJ2-1|-|-|TRBV19
CASSIGPLAHEQFF
TGTGCCAGTAGTATAGGCCCACTGGCTCATGAGCAGTTCTTC
>TRBJ1-2|-|-|TRBV5-4
CASSFGGGRSYTF
TGTGCCAGCAGCTTTGGGGGCGGAAGGAGCTACACCTTC
>TRBJ2-5|-|TRBD1|TRBV6-1
CASTGNRDRAETQYF
TGTGCCAGCACCGGAAATAGGGACAGGGCCGAGACCCAGTACTTC
>TRBJ2-6|-|-|TRBV29-1
CSAATDLGSGANVLTF
TGCAGCGCTGCGACAGATCTTGGATCTGGGGCCAACGTCCTGACTTTC
>TRBJ1-5|once|-|TRBV6-6
CASNGQSNQPQHF
TGTGCCAGCAACGGACAGAGCAATCAGCCCCAGCATTTT
>TRBJ1-1|-|-|TRBV5-1
CASSTQAYTEAFF
TGCGCCAGCAGCACACAGGCCTACACTGAAGCTTTCTTT
>TRBJ2-2|-|TRBD2|TRBV6-5
CASSYSIGRSGELFF
TGTGCCAGCAGTTACTCGATCGGGAGGAGCGGGGAGCTGTTTTTT
>TRBJ1-1|few|-|TRBV5-1
CASSFPLRNTEAFF
TGCGCCAGCAGCTTTCCCCTCAGGAACACTGAAGCTTTCTTT
>TRBJ1-5|-|-|TRBV7-2
CASSLSLIAGTRNQPQHF
TGTGCCAGCAGCTTATCTCTAATTGCCGGTACGAGAAATCAGCCCCAGCATTTT
>TRBJ2-5|-|-|TRBV5-4
CASSFTGSRETQYF
TGTGCCAGCAGCTTCACAGGGAGTAGAGAGACCCAGTACTTC